This T cell receptor beta chain was sequenced in a study of T cell repertoires in ileal Crohn's disease (dated by TCRdb to the late 2010s). General notes on the study: The median duration of disease was roughly 7.6 years, and at the time of surgery 35% of patients were active smokers. Surgery was performed for a complication in all patients, with stricturing disease in roughly 60% and penetrating disease in roughly 39%. Roughly half of the patients were given postoperative therapy, with around eleven receiving thiopurines and about 19 receiving anti-TNF agents. TCR repertoire analysis was done in fewer than 75 Crohn's disease patients from a prospective multicentre cohort. The study was conducted in parallel with a multicentre cohort that was designed to identify predictors of early endoscopic recurrence following ileocolonic resection. A Rutgeerts score above i0 was used to define endoscopic postoperative recurrence. A total of approximately 150 mucosal samples from 57 patients were sequenced, collected from several sites on the surgical specimen and at postoperative endoscopy.

Points on this clone: Its antigen specificity is not known. One base away there is no much larger clone; base qualities are not given.

Adults with ileal or ileocolonic Crohn's disease and an indication for ileocolonic resection were eligible for inclusion. Whole ileal mucosal biopsies were kept frozen at -80 degrees C prior to DNA extraction. A TRizol-based method was used to extract genomic DNA from the frozen whole biopsies, and the DNA was quantified with a NanoDrop 2000 spectrophotometer. The trim is 2 bases for V and 2 bases for J, with a gap of 3 bases between the germline ends. From the cysteine up to the phenylalanine, the CDR3 has a length of 12 residues. CDR3 DNA is the only sequence kept; it has 36 bases, read in frame from the first base. Per the germline V gene, MDHEN is the CDR1 and SYDVKM is the CDR2. Roughly 550 nanograms of biopsy DNA per sample were submitted for commercial TCRB immunosequencing. A two-step, amplification bias-controlled multiplex PCR was used by Adaptive Biotechnology to amplify CDR3 regions from genomic DNA. Primers for every V and J gene segment were used in the first PCR, and barcodes and Illumina adapters were added in the second PCR. CDR3 libraries were sequenced on an Illumina instrument. The source study handled its data this way. Analysis combined the vendor-provided pipelines with custom analysis of raw data in R/Bioconductor under R version 3.3.0. Clonality, which ranges from 0 to 1, was calculated as the inverse of the normalised Shannon entropy across all productive clones. High-frequency clones were defined as the share of the repertoire taken up by the top 100 clones, keeping only clones that passed a 95% confidence test. The Simpson index measured repertoire diversity, and the Morisita-Horn index measured overlap between samples. Here the immuneACCESS table is served through TCRdb, limited to in-frame sequences with V and J called. Missing clones are a known gap in these copies; in checked studies unresolved V genes cover under half, and the rest lacks a known reason. V and J calls and clone size are those listed in that table; D and trimming were worked out from the DNA. Here the sample has roughly 5,200 clones; roughly four fifths occur a single time. The ten biggest clones cover roughly 6% of the sample.

Study-wide conclusions, independent of this receptor: More high-frequency clones were carried by sorted CD8 T cells than by CD4 T cells, suggesting that mucosal expansions were mainly CD8. Higher percentages of high-frequency clones at the time of surgery were linked to endoscopic recurrence, and every patient with clonality above 26.8% (18/57) had recurrence. A significantly higher proportion of clonal expansions was observed in active smokers at surgery than in non-smokers (approximately 26% vs 20%, p=0.02). Only a subgroup of patients, of unstated size, had mucosal CD4 and CD8 T cells sorted and sequenced.

Rearrangement joined TRBV28 to TRBJ1-1, with the D gene not confidently named. Sequencing was done on a sample of ileal tissue. The clonotype originates from an adult with Crohn's disease. CDR3 protein: CASSLPNTEAFF. The DNA is TGTGCCAGCAGTTTACCAAACACTGAAGCTTTCTTT.